Listed below are T cell receptor beta chains from one sample, sequenced in a study of low-dose radiotherapy and immunotherapy resistance in tumors. TCRdb itself ran the reads through MiXCR, one entry per CDR3 protein. The data hold around 100,000 distinct CDR3 sequences, with less than 25% observed a single time. The input for sequencing was PBMCs, taken after low-dose radiotherapy plus immunotherapy. All receptors derive from a male donor with prostate cancer. Both conserved end residues are part of each CDR3. D genes are given only for firm matches. Not every row has a clone size; where given, it reads once, few, many or a size class.

v_call	j_call	d_call	clone_size	cdr3_aa	cdr3_nt
TRBV6-1	TRBJ1-6	.	.	CAISLGTAYNSPLHF	TGTGCCATCAGTCTAGGGACGGCTTATAATTCACCCCTCCACTTT
TRBV13	TRBJ2-1	.	many	CASSNSGGEQFF	TGTGCCAGCAGTAATAGTGGCGGTGAGCAGTTCTTC
TRBV18	TRBJ2-7	TRBD2	.	CASSLAMGGTYEQYF	TGTGCCAGCTCACTCGCCATGGGGGGGACCTACGAGCAGTACTTC
TRBV28	TRBJ1-2	TRBD1	.	CASSSGTGGGYTF	TGTGCCAGCAGTTCCGGGACAGGGGGCGGCTACACCTTC
TRBV3-1	TRBJ2-7	TRBD2	many	CASSPGLANEQYF	TGTGCCAGCAGCCCTGGACTAGCGAACGAGCAGTACTTC
TRBV2	TRBJ2-6	TRBD1	many	CATQDRMSSGANVLTF	TGTGCCACCCAGGACAGGATGAGCTCTGGGGCCAACGTCCTGACTTTC
TRBV12-3/TRBV12-4	TRBJ2-7	TRBD1	many	CASATGVPGGEQYF	TGTGCCAGCGCTACAGGGGTTCCCGGCGGCGAGCAGTACTTC
TRBV10-2	TRBJ2-3	.	many	CASTGGRFLIFGTQYF	TGCGCCAGCACCGGGGGCCGCTTTTTAATCTTTGGTACGCAGTATTTT
TRBV15	TRBJ2-2	TRBD1	many	CATSNDRGNTGELFF	TGTGCCACCAGCAATGACAGGGGGAACACCGGGGAGCTGTTTTTT
TRBV7-2	TRBJ2-2	TRBD2	many	CASSLVTSGAVGFRELFF	TGTGCCAGCAGCTTAGTCACTAGCGGGGCCGTAGGATTTAGGGAGCTGTTTTTT
TRBV30	TRBJ2-7	.	many	CACRRGSQTYEQYF	TGTGCCTGCAGACGTGGCAGTCAAACCTACGAGCAGTACTTC
TRBV6-5	TRBJ2-3	.	few	CTSSYDSRGTDTQYF	TGTACCAGCAGCTACGACAGCCGTGGCACAGATACGCAGTATTTT
TRBV6-2/TRBV6-3	TRBJ1-2	.	.	CASSPRGRSNYGYTF	TGTGCCAGCAGTCCGAGGGGCCGATCTAACTATGGCTACACCTTC
TRBV2	TRBJ2-7	.	.	CASSVLGGYTFEQYF	.
TRBV11-2	TRBJ2-6	.	.	CASSTPVGGKIGANVLTF	TGTGCCAGCAGCACACCTGTGGGGGGCAAAATTGGGGCCAACGTCCTGACTTTC
TRBV19	TRBJ1-1	.	few	CASSANQMNTEAFF	TGTGCCAGTAGCGCCAACCAGATGAACACTGAAGCTTTCTTT
TRBV20-1	TRBJ1-4	.	many	CSARVLRNEKLFF	TGCAGTGCCAGGGTATTACGGAATGAAAAACTGTTTTTT
TRBV12-3/TRBV12-4	TRBJ1-2	.	.	CASSFNRAKGYTF	TGTGCCAGCAGTTTTAACAGGGCGAAAGGCTACACCTTC
TRBV12-3/TRBV12-4	TRBJ2-4	.	many	CASSSSQRVKNIQYF	TGTGCCAGCAGTTCCTCACAGCGAGTCAAAAACATTCAGTACTTC
TRBV14	TRBJ2-1	.	.	CASAPGPGYNEQFF	TGTGCCAGCGCCCCCGGGCCGGGCTACAATGAGCAGTTCTTC
TRBV29-1	TRBJ1-1	TRBD1	many	CSVTGGKNTEAFF	TGCAGCGTCACAGGGGGCAAGAACACTGAAGCTTTCTTT
TRBV4-1	TRBJ2-7	TRBD1	many	CASSQGTGRAYEQYF	TGCGCCAGCAGCCAAGGGACAGGGAGAGCCTACGAGCAGTACTTC
TRBV27	TRBJ2-5	.	few	CASGPPETQYF	TGTGCCAGCGGCCCCCCGGAGACCCAGTACTTC
TRBV2	TRBJ1-1	.	many	CASSGGVGAFF	TGTGCCAGCAGTGGCGGGGTTGGTGCTTTCTTT
TRBV7-2	TRBJ2-1	.	many	CASSFDRGNHNEQFF	TGTGCCAGCAGCTTCGATCGGGGGAACCACAATGAGCAGTTCTTC
TRBV5-4	TRBJ1-2	.	many	CASSLRVEPNYGYTF	TGTGCCAGCAGCTTGCGGGTGGAACCAAACTATGGCTACACCTTC
TRBV27	TRBJ2-1	.	many	CASSRAGSNEQFF	TGTGCCAGCAGTCGGGCAGGGTCCAATGAGCAGTTCTTC
TRBV7-9	TRBJ2-7	.	few	CASSLSGVAYEQYF	TGTGCCAGCAGCTTATCAGGGGTAGCCTACGAGCAGTACTTC
TRBV5-6	TRBJ2-7	TRBD2	many	CASSLGPPTSAYYEQYF	TGTGCCAGCAGCTTGGGGCCTCCGACTAGCGCGTACTACGAGCAGTACTTC
TRBV11-2	TRBJ2-5	TRBD2	many	CASSLAGRGGAETQYF	TGTGCCAGCAGCTTAGCCGGGCGGGGGGGCGCGGAGACCCAGTACTTC
TRBV12-3/TRBV12-4	TRBJ2-7	.	many	CASSRWGTKVSYEQYF	TGTGCCAGCAGTAGATGGGGCACGAAGGTGTCCTACGAGCAGTACTTC
TRBV20-1	TRBJ1-4	.	.	CSARRAGNEKLFF	TGCAGTGCCCGACGGGCAGGAAATGAAAAACTGTTTTTT